This record concerns one TCR beta chain sequence. Its antigen is as yet unknown. The source of the sample is a study of naive and memory T cell subsets. The study, taken as a whole, reports: Especially in CD8 cells, naive repertoires contained a few larger clonotypes, possibly CD45RA-re-expressing memory cells. Expression changes during T cell differentiation may affect RNA-based TCR counts.

Two oligonucleotides, mixed equimolar, formed the beta constant-region primer covering TRBC1 and TRBC2. Ligated cDNA was amplified by four rounds of PCR with nested alpha and beta constant-region primers and SP2. One entry per CDR3 protein results from TCRdb running MiXCR on the UMI-ligation and nested PCR reads. This sample has approximately 100,000 distinct CDR3 sequences, with roughly 15% found just once. Germline V gives CDR1 SQVTM, CDR2 ANQGSEA. CDR3 size: 13 residues. Between the trimmed V and J ends, which lost 6 bases and 1 base, there was a span of 10 bases. The sequencing sample was made of naive CD8+ T cells from blood. The sequence was collected from a human donor in good health. The chain links TRBV29-1 to TRBJ2-1; D is possibly TRBD1 (6 bases). CDR3 sequence reads: CSVLGGSYNEQFF. In DNA form, the CDR3 reads TGCAGCGTCCTAGGGGGATCCTACAATGAGCAGTTCTTC.